This T cell receptor (beta chain) was documented in a study of cytomegalovirus exposure and HLA in healthy donors (dated by TCRdb to the late 2010s). Notes on the research overall: The 550 to 750 repertoires of the first cohort and the approximately 110 validation repertoires were produced on the same platform, according to a later analysis. The study was designed to test whether signatures of past pathogen exposure could be identified by cataloging public T cell receptors. The study combined high-throughput TCR immunosequencing, statistical association of individual TCRs with disease status, and machine learning to predict cytomegalovirus infection status. Along with the 666-subject first cohort, a separate validation cohort of 120 different subjects was used. The full study reports these points: The authors suggested that the approach could potentially be extended to other disease states and immunological phenotypes. The study gave a list of more than 150 TCR beta chains associated with cytomegalovirus. Cytomegalovirus status was reported to be diagnosed by the classifier with high specificity and sensitivity in both the original and validation cohorts. Most TCR sequences were observed very rarely across donors, whereas some public TCRs were present in many individuals. The validation cohort had no HLA typing available for a later analysis, so co-occurrence within that cohort was assessed over all 120 or so repertoires. Subsequent analysis determined that TCRs grouped into clusters in the first cohort also showed a tendency toward co-occurrence across the 90 to 150 validation repertoires, and 85% to 95% of cluster scores exceeded 0. A few of the identified cytomegalovirus-associated TCR beta chains were confirmed in vitro to be specific for cytomegalovirus antigens.

Donors formed part of the validation cohort, which comprised over a hundred subjects and was distinct from the first cohort of under 850 subjects. A remark on this clone: Its antigen target is currently unknown. Base qualities are missing; no much larger clone stands one base away.

CDR3 length: 16 amino acids, cysteine to phenylalanine. Only CDR3 DNA remains: 48 bases, in frame from the first base. V is reduced by 1 base and J by 7 bases, leaving a spacing of 18 bases between them. Sequences SGHVS (CDR1) and FNYEAQ (CDR2) are obtained from the germline V gene. The library came from the immunoSEQ multiplex PCR assay. The original pipeline was this. To diagnose cytomegalovirus status from the catalog of TCR beta chain sequences, a statistical classification framework was built. TCRdb carries this immuneACCESS record with in-frame sequences only. Its versions omit some clonotypes, under half of them owing to an unresolved V gene in the studies checked, with the rest unexplained. Clone size and V and J calls were adopted from that table, with D and trimming inferred from the DNA. The sample table shows 150,000 to 200,000 clones, and about 89% are seen once. The ten largest clonotypes hold about 3% of the sample.

Sequencing used PBMCs. This chain is built from TRBV7-6 and TRBJ2-3; matching of 6 bases hints at TRBD2 as the D gene. This TCR was recovered from a woman aged 18-29 years in good health and CMV-seropositive. The sequenced DNA: TGTGCCAGCAGCTTAGGCGGACGGGGGAATCAGTATACGCAGTATTTT. This encodes CASSLGGRGNQYTQYF.